The 28 T cell receptor beta chains given below trace back to one sample, sequenced in a study of blood T cell repertoires in COVID-19. Produced via immunoSEQ multiplex PCR; TCRdb's table is partial and in-frame only. The table records roughly 75,000 clones, 80% to 90% of them present only once. Sequencing was carried out using peripheral blood. These receptors were obtained from a man aged 55 to 70 with acute or convalescent COVID-19.

The V call is TRBV2, the J call TRBJ1-6, with TRBD1 matching over 7 bases. With V trimmed by 6 bases and J by 7 bases, 12 bases remained unmatched. The CDR3 spans 16 residues. Germline-derived CDR1 and CDR2 are SNHLY and FYNNEI. CDR3 in amino acids: CASSARKGQPNSPLHF. The CDR3 coding sequence is TGTGCCAGCAGCGCAAGAAAGGGACAGCCAAATTCACCCCTCCACTTT.

Regarding this clone: The sample has other DNA sequences that encode this CDR3 too. The V and J genes are TRBV7-3 and TRBJ2-3; TRBD1 matches at 10 bases. The CDR3 consists of 15 residues. Germline V CDR1 and CDR2: SGHTA, FQGTGA. J gave up 4 bases and V 2 bases, and 3 bases lay outside the gene matches. CDR3 nucleotides: TGTGCCAGCAGCTTAGACAGGGGGCTTGCAGATACGCAGTATTTT. Residues: CASSLDRGLADTQYF.

DNA for the CDR3: TGCGCCAGCAGCTTGTTACAGCTTCAAGAGACCCAGTACTTC. Translating gives CASSLLQLQETQYF. The chain recombines TRBV5-1 with TRBJ2-5, with D unresolved. Per germline, CDR1 SGHRS and CDR2 YFSETQ. The ends were cut back, 1 base at V and 2 bases at J, with 9 bases in the middle. The CDR3 consists of 14 residues.

J is TRBJ2-1 and V is TRBV7-3; 9 positions match TRBD2. V gave up 5 bases and J gave up 4 bases; unmatched junction bases: 6. Per germline, CDR1 SGHTA and CDR2 FQGTGA. This CDR3 has 15 amino acids. The CDR3 loop is CASSPSGTLYNEQFF. CDR3 bases: TGTGCCAGCAGCCCTAGCGGGACCCTGTACAATGAGCAGTTCTTC.

The chain links TRBV6-1 to TRBJ2-4; possibly TRBD2 for D (6 bases). CDR1 is MNHNS and CDR2 is SASEGT in the germline V gene. Trimming shortened V by 0 bases and J by 10 bases, and 10 bases separated the two germline ends. The CDR3 runs to 13 residues. The CDR3 DNA sequence: TGTGCCAGCAGTGAAGCGAATGGGGGGATTCAGTACTTC. Its protein is CASSEANGGIQYF.

The chain carries TRBV7-9 and TRBJ1-6; 7 bases line up with TRBD1. The CDR3 has 15 residues. Looked up from germline, CDR1 is SEHNR and CDR2 is FQNEAQ (reference sequence). V lost 5 bases, J lost 6 bases, and 7 bases stayed unmatched. The CDR3, as DNA: TGTGCCAGCAGCCCGGGACAGTGGGGTAATTCACCCCTCCACTTT. Its protein is CASSPGQWGNSPLHF.

This clone occurred once. The rearrangement uses TRBV7-8 and TRBJ2-1, with 7 bases matching TRBD2. The CDR3 spans 13 residues. Germline-derived CDR1 and CDR2 are SGHVS and FQNEAQ. Trimming took 4 bases from V and 6 from J; bases not matched to a gene: 3. The CDR3 spells CASSWGLSNEQFF. Written as DNA, the CDR3 is TGTGCCAGCAGCTGGGGACTATCCAATGAGCAGTTCTTC. Together with reference TRBV7-8 and TRBJ2-1, the CDR3 gives the full variable domain: GAGVSQSPRYKVAKRGQDVALRCDPISGHVSLFWYQQALGQGPEFLTYFQNEAQLDKSGLPSDRFFAERPEGSVSTLKIQRTQQEDSAVYLCASSWGLSNEQFFGPGTRLTVL.

This chain uses TRBV9 with TRBJ2-7, with D maybe TRBD1 (5 bases). There are 15 residues in the CDR3. Germline CDR1 SGDLS, CDR2 YYNGEE. V shed 0 bases and J shed 0 bases, with 10 bases lying between them. CDR3 sequence (DNA): TGTGCCAGCAGCGTAGCAGGGTTTAGCTCCTACGAGCAGTACTTC. Translated: CASSVAGFSSYEQYF.

The chain links TRBV10-1 to TRBJ2-2; the match to TRBD2 covers 8 bases. The CDR3 is made up of 13 amino acids. V lost 4 bases to trimming and J lost 6 bases; unmatched junction nucleotides: 1. Germline assignment: CDR1 WNHNN and CDR2 SYGVQD (reference sequence). The CDR3 DNA sequence: TGCGCCAGCAGTGCTAGCGGGCCCGGGGAGCTGTTTTTT. Translation: CASSASGPGELFF.

This chain links TRBV6-5 with TRBJ2-7; 9 bases are shared with TRBD1. The germline V gene encodes CDR1 MNHEY and CDR2 SVGAGI. V lost 6 bases to trimming and J lost 5 bases; unmatched junction nucleotides: 8. The CDR3 extends over 14 amino acids. The CDR3 region is CASSRDREAHEQYF. CDR3 in DNA: TGTGCCAGCAGCCGGGACAGGGAGGCCCACGAGCAGTACTTC.

The CDR3 loop is CASSMWRGTGEQYF. Written as DNA, the CDR3 is TGTGCCAGTAGTATGTGGCGGGGGACTGGAGAGCAGTACTTC. This chain connects TRBV19 to TRBJ2-7; the match to TRBD2 covers 7 bases. This CDR3 spans 14 amino acids. After removal of 3 bases from V and 7 bases from J, the junction contained 9 bases not matched to a gene. Germline loops: CDR1 LNHDA, CDR2 SQIVND (reference sequence). Full variable domain (outside the CDR3, taken from reference TRBV19 and TRBJ2-7): DGGITQSPKYLFRKEGQNVTLSCEQNLNHDAMYWYRQDPGQGLRLIYYSQIVNDFQKGDIAEGYSVSREKKESFPLTVTSAQKNPTAFYLCASSMWRGTGEQYFGPGTRLTVT.

The chain is built from TRBV19 and TRBJ1-3, with a possible D match to TRBD1 (6 bases). With 4 bases removed from V and 0 bases from J, the gap between germline ends came to 16 bases. The CDR3 runs to 17 residues. Germline V gives CDR1 LNHDA, CDR2 SQIVND (reference sequence). The chain's CDR3 is CASSRARDISSGNTIYF. The CDR3 DNA follows: TGTGCCAGTAGTAGGGCCCGGGACATTTCCTCTGGAAACACCATATATTTT.

The chain joins TRBV7-9 to TRBJ2-1; the match to TRBD2 covers 9 bases. Trimming at V came to 4 bases and at J to 8 bases, leaving 15 bases not matched to a gene. CDR1 SEHNR and CDR2 FQNEAQ come from the germline V gene (reference sequence). The CDR3 has 17 amino acids. CDR3 residues: CASSSRSAGGRLYEQFF. CDR3 nucleotide sequence: TGTGCCAGCAGCTCTAGGTCTGCGGGGGGGCGTCTCTATGAGCAGTTCTTC.

V is TRBV3-1 (or the pseudogene TRBV3-2) and J is TRBJ2-1; 7 nucleotides match TRBD2. There are 14 residues in the CDR3. Germline V gives CDR1 LGHDT, CDR2 YNNKEL (reference sequence). Unmatched junction bases numbered 12, after V lost 7 bases and J lost 9 bases. CDR3 coding DNA: TGTGCCAGCACGCGGACTCGGGGGAGGGCTGAGCAGTTCTTC. Translation: CASTRTRGRAEQFF.

This chain links TRBV5-4 with TRBJ2-2; TRBD1 matches 9 bases. The V gene's germline CDR1 is SGHNT and CDR2 YYREEE (reference sequence). The CDR3 length is 14 residues. J was trimmed by 8 bases and V by 4 bases; bases with no gene match: 6. The CDR3 here is CASSRTGVGGELFF. The DNA of the CDR3 is TGTGCCAGCAGCCGGACAGGGGTTGGGGGGGAGCTGTTTTTT. Full variable domain (missing parts from reference TRBV5-4 and TRBJ2-2): ETGVTQSPTHLIKTRGQQVTLRCSSQSGHNTVSWYQQALGQGPQFIFQYYREEENGRGNFPPRFSGLQFPNYSSELNVNALELDDSALYLCASSRTGVGGELFFGEGSRLTVL.

The chain employs TRBV7-3 and TRBJ2-3, with 8 bases matching TRBD2. Germline values: CDR1 SGHTA, CDR2 FQGTGA. With 3 bases clipped from V and 0 bases from J, the junction kept 11 bases outside the gene matches. CDR3 size: 18 residues. CDR3 nucleotides: TGTGCCAGCAGCTTGGTCCCGCGGGGGGCGTACAGCACAGATACGCAGTATTTT. Its translation is CASSLVPRGAYSTDTQYF.

The chain employs TRBV27 and TRBJ2-5, with a possible D match to TRBD1 (7 bases). The CDR3 consists of 15 residues. Germline V gene sequence: CDR1 MNHEY, CDR2 SMNVEV (reference sequence). Trimming took off 5 bases at V and 5 bases at J, with 18 bases between the two ends. The CDR3 bases are TGTGCCAGCAGTCCGAACAGGGGCGCGGGGGAGACCCAGTACTTC. It encodes CASSPNRGAGETQYF.

V usage is TRBV5-1 and J usage is TRBJ2-1, with TRBD2 matching 13 bases. In germline, CDR1 is SGHRS, CDR2 YFSETQ. The CDR3 covers 15 residues. Trimming removed 5 bases from V and 9 bases from J; junction bases left unmatched: 8. CDR3 sequence reads: CASRRGLAGSPEQFF. CDR3 sequence (DNA): TGCGCCAGCAGACGGGGACTAGCGGGATCCCCTGAGCAGTTCTTC.

The chain links TRBV4-2 to TRBJ1-3; D perhaps matches TRBD1 (5 bases). The CDR3 runs 15 residues. Germline CDR1 and CDR2: LGHNA and YNFKEQ. Trimming took off 4 bases at V and 0 bases at J, with 10 bases between the two ends. CDR3 protein: CASSPSGFSGNTIYF. CDR3 DNA sequence: TGTGCCAGCAGCCCTTCAGGGTTCTCTGGAAACACCATATATTTT.

The chain has TRBV3-1 (or the pseudogene TRBV3-2) and TRBJ1-2; the D is unclear. With 4 bases removed from V and 3 bases from J, the gap between germline ends came to 9 bases. The CDR3 is made up of 13 amino acids. Per germline, CDR1 LGHDT and CDR2 YNNKEL (reference sequence). This CDR3 reads CASSPRGHYGYTF. CDR3 in DNA: TGTGCCAGCAGCCCCCGGGGTCACTATGGCTACACCTTC.

The chain carries TRBV10-2 and TRBJ2-7; 7 nucleotides align to TRBD1. The CDR3 loop spans 13 amino acids. Germline lookup yields CDR1 WSHSY and CDR2 SAAADI. Losses at the gene ends were 6 bases for V and 6 bases for J; bases not matched to a gene: 8. The CDR3 coding sequence is TGCGCCAGCAGCCTACAGGGGTTGAGCGAGCAGTACTTC. This translates into CASSLQGLSEQYF.

The sample holds one count of this clone. The chain couples TRBV9 to TRBJ2-2; D remains unclear. Germline CDR1 SGDLS, CDR2 YYNGEE. V shed 0 bases and J shed 7 bases, with 22 bases lying between them. This CDR3 has 18 residues. The CDR3 is CASSVGLNPASEDGELFF. The CDR3, as DNA: TGTGCCAGCAGCGTAGGTCTAAACCCCGCTTCCGAGGACGGGGAGCTGTTTTTT.

The rearrangement uses TRBV5-4 and TRBJ2-5; the match to TRBD1 covers 9 bases. Germline trimming cut 4 bases from V and 2 bases from J; bases unmatched to any gene: 6. Germline-derived CDR1 and CDR2 are SGHNT and YYREEE (reference sequence). The CDR3 totals 15 residues. The CDR3 DNA reads as TGTGCCAGCAGCATAGGGACAGGGTGGCAAGAGACCCAGTACTTC. Protein product: CASSIGTGWQETQYF.

The chain has TRBV30 and TRBJ1-1, with D perhaps matching TRBD1 (6 bases). The CDR3 is made up of 14 amino acids. The V end lost 4 bases, the J end lost 7 bases, and 19 bases lay between the germline ends. The V gene's germline CDR1 is GTSNPN and CDR2 SVGIG (reference sequence). This chain's CDR3 is CAWTTLGGQLEAFF. Written as DNA, the CDR3 is TGTGCCTGGACCACCCTGGGGGGGCAGCTTGAAGCTTTCTTT.

This chain connects TRBV30 to TRBJ1-1; D gene unclear. Germline V gives CDR1 GTSNPN, CDR2 SVGIG (reference sequence). Trimming removed 8 bases at V and 2 bases at J, with 6 bases between. CDR3 size: 10 residues. CDR3 sequence: CAGQNTEAFF. In nucleotides, the CDR3 is TGTGCCGGGCAAAACACTGAAGCTTTCTTT.

The chain links TRBV9 to TRBJ2-3, with D possibly matching TRBD2 (6 bases). This CDR3 contains 16 residues. Germline CDR1 is SGDLS and CDR2 is YYNGEE. V lost 0 bases and J lost 0, with 11 bases in between. Written as DNA, the CDR3 is TGTGCCAGCAGCGTAGAGGTCGGGGGAAGCACAGATACGCAGTATTTT. It translates to CASSVEVGGSTDTQYF.

The chain employs TRBV19 and TRBJ1-3; D ambiguous. Germline V gives CDR1 LNHDA, CDR2 SQIVND (reference sequence). V was cut by 5 bases and J by 0 bases, with 14 bases left in between. This CDR3 region has 16 residues. The DNA of the CDR3 is TGTGCCAGTAGTTCACAGATCCTACGCTCTGGAAACACCATATATTTT. Protein product: CASSSQILRSGNTIYF.

The chain employs TRBV5-1 and TRBJ1-2, with D possibly TRBD1 on 6 matching bases. V was pared by 4 bases and J by 3 bases, with 19 bases between. From germline, CDR1 is SGHRS and CDR2 YFSETQ. The CDR3 loop spans 16 amino acids. The CDR3 sequence: CASSQDGGGSYYGYTF. CDR3 sequence (DNA): TGCGCCAGCAGCCAGGATGGCGGGGGCTCCTACTATGGCTACACCTTC.